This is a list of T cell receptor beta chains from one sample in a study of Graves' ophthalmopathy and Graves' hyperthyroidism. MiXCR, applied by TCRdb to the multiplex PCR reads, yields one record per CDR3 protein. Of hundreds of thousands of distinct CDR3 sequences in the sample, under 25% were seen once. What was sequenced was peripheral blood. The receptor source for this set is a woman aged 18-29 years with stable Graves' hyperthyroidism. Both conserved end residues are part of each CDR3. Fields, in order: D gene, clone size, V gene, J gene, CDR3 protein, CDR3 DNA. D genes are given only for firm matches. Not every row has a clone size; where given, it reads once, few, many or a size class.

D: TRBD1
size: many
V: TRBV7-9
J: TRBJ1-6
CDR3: CASSGAPGQYNSPLHF
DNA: TGTGCCAGCAGCGGGGCACCGGGACAGTATAATTCACCCCTCCACTTT

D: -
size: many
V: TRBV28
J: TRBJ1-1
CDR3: CASSFGRAFF
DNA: TGTGCCAGCAGTTTTGGGAGAGCTTTCTTT

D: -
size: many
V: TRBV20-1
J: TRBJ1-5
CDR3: CSAPPGGNQPQHF
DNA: TGCAGTGCTCCCCCAGGAGGGAATCAGCCCCAGCATTTT

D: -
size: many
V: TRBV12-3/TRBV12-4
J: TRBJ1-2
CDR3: CASSDRRANYGYTF
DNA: TGTGCCAGCAGTGACAGGCGAGCTAACTATGGCTACACCTTC

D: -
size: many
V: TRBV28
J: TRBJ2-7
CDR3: CASSLQGIYEQYF
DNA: TGTGCCAGCAGTTTGCAGGGTATCTACGAGCAGTACTTC

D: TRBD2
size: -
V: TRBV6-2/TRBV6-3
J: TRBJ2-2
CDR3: CASSLAGRGGELFF
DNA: TGTGCCAGCAGCTTAGCGGGACGCGGCGGGGAGCTGTTTTTT

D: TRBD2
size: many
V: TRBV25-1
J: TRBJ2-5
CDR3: CASSARLAGGEVQYF
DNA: TGTGCCAGCAGTGCCCGACTAGCGGGAGGGGAGGTCCAGTACTTC

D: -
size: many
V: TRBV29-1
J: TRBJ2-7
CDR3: CSVQGRSSYEQYF
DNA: TGCAGCGTTCAGGGCCGTTCCTCCTACGAGCAGTACTTC

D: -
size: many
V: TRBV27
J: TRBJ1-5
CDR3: CATRLRLGQPQHF
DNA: TGTGCCACCCGGCTGAGGCTGGGTCAGCCCCAGCATTTT

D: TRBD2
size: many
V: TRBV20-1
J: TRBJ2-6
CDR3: CSAREISGDSGANVLTF
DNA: TGCAGTGCTAGAGAGATTAGCGGGGACTCTGGGGCCAACGTCCTGACTTTC

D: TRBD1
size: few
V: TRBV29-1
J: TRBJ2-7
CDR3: CSVEEGTGQGEQYF
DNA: TGCAGCGTTGAAGAGGGGACAGGGCAAGGCGAGCAGTACTTC

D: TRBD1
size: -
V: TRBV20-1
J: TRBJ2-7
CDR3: CSATGQGDHEQYF
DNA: TGCAGTGCTACTGGACAGGGGGACCACGAGCAGTACTTC

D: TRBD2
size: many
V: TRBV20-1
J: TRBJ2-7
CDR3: CSARGRAGGSYEQHF
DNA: TGCAGTGCTAGAGGGAGAGCGGGAGGCTCCTACGAGCAGCACTTC

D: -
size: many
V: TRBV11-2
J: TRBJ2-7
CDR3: CASSSSSTGSYEQYF
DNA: TGTGCCAGCAGCTCATCATCAACGGGATCCTACGAGCAGTACTTC

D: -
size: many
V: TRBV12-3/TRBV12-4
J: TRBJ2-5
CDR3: CASSFTERETQYF
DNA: TGTGCCAGCAGCTTTACAGAGAGAGAGACCCAGTACTTC

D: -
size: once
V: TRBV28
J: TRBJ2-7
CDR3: CASSFKIAQGNYEQYF
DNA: TGTGCCAGCAGTTTTAAGATTGCTCAGGGGAACTACGAGCAGTACTTC

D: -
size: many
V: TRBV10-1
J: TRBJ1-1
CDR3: CASSESRGVNTEAFF
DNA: TGCGCCAGCAGTGAAAGTAGGGGAGTCAACACTGAAGCTTTCTTT

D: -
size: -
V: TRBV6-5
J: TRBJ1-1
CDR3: CASSYSRHQGGNTEAFF
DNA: TGTGCCAGCAGTTACTCGAGGCACCAGGGTGGGAACACTGAAGCTTTCTTT

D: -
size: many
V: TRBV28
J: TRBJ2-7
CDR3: CTSSSSTGTGLEQYF
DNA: TGTACCAGCAGTTCCTCGACAGGTACGGGACTGGAGCAGTACTTC

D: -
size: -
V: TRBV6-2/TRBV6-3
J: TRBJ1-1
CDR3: CASSLLGDGDAFF
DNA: TGTGCCAGCAGCTTACTGGGGGACGGTGATGCTTTCTTT

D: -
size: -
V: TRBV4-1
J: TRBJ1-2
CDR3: CASSQDSLANYGYTF
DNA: TGCGCCAGCAGCCAAGACAGTTTGGCAAACTATGGCTACACCTTC

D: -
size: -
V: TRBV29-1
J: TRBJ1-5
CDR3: CSAHYGGAGLSEPQHF
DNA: TGCAGCGCTCACTATGGGGGGGCTGGACTATCAGAGCCCCAGCATTTT

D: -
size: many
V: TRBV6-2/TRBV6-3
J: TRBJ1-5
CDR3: CASSYPTQPQHF
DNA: TGTGCCAGCAGTTACCCTACTCAGCCCCAGCATTTT

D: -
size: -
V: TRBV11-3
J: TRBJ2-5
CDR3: CASTGGVRETQYF
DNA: TGTGCCAGCACCGGTGGGGTGAGAGAGACCCAGTACTTC

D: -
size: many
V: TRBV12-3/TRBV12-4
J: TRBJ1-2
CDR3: CASSFRWSDGYTF
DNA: TGTGCCAGCAGTTTTAGGTGGAGCGATGGCTACACCTTC

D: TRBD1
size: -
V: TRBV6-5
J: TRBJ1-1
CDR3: CASSYSWTGRTEAFF
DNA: TGTGCCAGCAGTTACTCATGGACAGGGAGGACTGAAGCTTTCTTT

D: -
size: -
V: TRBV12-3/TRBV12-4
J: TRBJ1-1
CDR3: CASSSQEGRNTEACF
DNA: TGTGCCAGCAGTAGCCAGGAGGGTAGGAACACTGAAGCTTGCTTT

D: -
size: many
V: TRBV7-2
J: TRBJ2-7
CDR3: CASSLAVRDEQYF
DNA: TGTGCCAGCAGCTTAGCCGTCCGTGACGAGCAGTACTTC

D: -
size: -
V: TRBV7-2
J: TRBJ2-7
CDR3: CASSDTRATRQYF
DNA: TGTGCCAGCAGCGATACTAGGGCTACAAGGCAGTACTTC

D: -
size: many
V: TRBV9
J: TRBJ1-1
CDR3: CASSVSQGTEAFF
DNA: TGTGCCAGCAGCGTATCTCAGGGCACTGAAGCTTTCTTT

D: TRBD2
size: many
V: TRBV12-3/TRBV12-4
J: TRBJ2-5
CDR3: CASSPGTSGATQYF
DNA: TGTGCCAGCAGCCCCGGGACTAGCGGGGCGACCCAGTACTTC

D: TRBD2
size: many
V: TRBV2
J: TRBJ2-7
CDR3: CASSVPTSVRGPYEQYF
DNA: TGTGCCAGCAGTGTTCCGACTAGCGTCCGGGGTCCCTACGAGCAGTACTTC